A single sample is the source of the 11 T cell receptor beta chains below, sequenced in a study of blood T cell repertoires in COVID-19. The repertoire was sequenced with immunoSEQ multiplex PCR; TCRdb's copy has only in-frame clones and lacks some. The sample consists of about 190,000 clones, roughly 80% of them appearing once. The sequenced material came from peripheral blood. All receptors derive from a woman aged 40 to 50 with acute or convalescent COVID-19.

This chain joins TRBV10-3 and TRBJ2-3; 8 bases fit TRBD1. The CDR3 runs to 17 residues. With 6 bases clipped from V and 3 bases from J, the junction kept 14 bases outside the gene matches. Per the germline V gene, CDR1 is ENHRY and CDR2 is SYGVKD. The CDR3, as DNA: TGTGCCATCAGAGACGTAAAGACAGGGGTAGGGACAGATACGCAGTATTTT. Its translation: CAIRDVKTGVGTDTQYF.

This sequence joins TRBV9 and TRBJ1-2; maybe TRBD1 (6 bases). The germline V gene encodes CDR1 SGDLS and CDR2 YYNGEE. V was cut by 0 bases and J by 3 bases, with 9 bases left in between. The CDR3 runs 14 residues. The CDR3 here is CASSVEGGYYGYTF. CDR3 nucleotides: TGTGCCAGCAGCGTAGAGGGGGGGTACTATGGCTACACCTTC.

The chain is built from TRBV2 and TRBJ2-7; 9 nucleotides align to TRBD1. Germline V CDR1 and CDR2: SNHLY, FYNNEI. The ends lost 2 bases at V and 3 bases at J; junction bases unmatched: 5. The CDR3 has 15 residues. The CDR3 nucleotides read TGTGCCAGCAGTGAAAGGGGACAGGGTTTCTACGAGCAGTACTTC. Residues: CASSERGQGFYEQYF. Variable domain in full (rest from reference TRBV2 and TRBJ2-7): EPEVTQTPSHQVTQMGQEVILRCVPISNHLYFYWYRQILGQKVEFLVSFYNNEISEKSEIFDDQFSVERPDGSNFTLKIRSTKLEDSAMYFCASSERGQGFYEQYFGPGTRLTVT.

This clone has ten or more counts. The rearrangement uses TRBV7-9 and TRBJ1-2; TRBD1 might be the D (6 bases). Germline V gene data show CDR1 as SEHNR and CDR2 as FQNEAQ (reference sequence). The CDR3 contains 12 residues. The V end was cut by 4 bases, the J end by 8 bases, with 11 bases between. Here the CDR3 DNA reads TGTGCCAGCAGCTACAGGGCCGTCGGCTACACCTTC. Residues: CASSYRAVGYTF.

This clone was recorded only once. This chain links TRBV5-6 with TRBJ2-2, with 8 nucleotides matching TRBD1. After removal of 4 bases from V and 14 bases from J, the junction contained 7 bases not matched to a gene. Germline V lookup: CDR1 SGHDT, CDR2 YYEEEE. The CDR3 consists of 12 residues. CDR3 DNA: TGTGCCAGCAGCCCAGGGACAGGAGGCCTGTTTTTT. Its translation: CASSPGTGGLFF.

The chain is built from TRBV20-1 and TRBJ2-7; TRBD1 matches at 8 bases. The CDR3 has 11 amino acids. Trimming took 5 bases from V and 5 from J; bases not matched to a gene: 2. Germline V gene lookup returns CDR1 DFQATT and CDR2 SNEGSKA (reference sequence). The CDR3 region is CSAQGADEQYF. The CDR3 DNA reads as TGCAGTGCTCAGGGGGCGGACGAGCAGTACTTC.

Many counts were recorded for this clone. The chain recombines TRBV11-2 with TRBJ1-2; TRBD1 matches at 7 bases. CDR1 is SGHAT and CDR2 is FQNNGV in the germline V gene. V gave up 1 base and J gave up 7 bases; unmatched junction bases: 3. The CDR3 has 13 amino acids. The CDR3 loop is CASSLGTGFGYTF. CDR3 nucleotide sequence: TGTGCCAGCAGCTTAGGGACAGGTTTTGGCTACACCTTC.

The chain is built from TRBV3-1 (or the pseudogene TRBV3-2) and TRBJ2-1; 8 bases fit TRBD2. The trim removed 3 bases at V and 4 bases at J, leaving 11 bases unmatched. Germline lookup yields CDR1 LGHDT and CDR2 YNNKEL (reference sequence). CDR3 length: 17 residues. This chain's CDR3 is CASSHRGVAGRYNEQFF. In DNA, the CDR3 is TGTGCCAGCAGCCACCGCGGGGTAGCGGGAAGATACAATGAGCAGTTCTTC.

The chain employs TRBV29-1 and TRBJ2-7; D remains unclear. Looked up from germline, CDR1 is SQVTM and CDR2 is ANQGSEA. Trimming stripped 4 bases from V and 0 bases from J, with 7 bases between. The CDR3 is 12 amino acids. The CDR3 protein is CSVVSPSYEQYF. The CDR3 DNA reads as TGCAGCGTTGTTTCTCCCTCCTACGAGCAGTACTTC.

This clone was picked up one time. The V call is TRBV27, the J call TRBJ2-7; 10 bases map to TRBD2. There are 14 residues in the CDR3. J gave up 2 bases and V 2 bases, and 0 bases lay outside the gene matches. Germline lookup yields CDR1 MNHEY and CDR2 SMNVEV (reference sequence). CDR3 nucleotides: TGTGCCAGCAGTTTACTAGCGGGGGCCTACGAGCAGTACTTC. Residues: CASSLLAGAYEQYF.

This chain uses TRBV12-3 or TRBV12-4 with TRBJ1-4; tentative D call: TRBD1 (6 bases). The CDR3 loop spans 13 amino acids. The ends were cut back, 4 bases at V and 8 bases at J, with 11 bases in the middle. The CDR3 DNA reads as TGTGCCAGCAGTTCCACCAGGGGCGAAAAACTGTTTTTT. Protein: CASSSTRGEKLFF.